The 9 T cell receptor beta chains given below trace back to one sample, sequenced in a study of radiotherapy plus CTLA-4 blockade in lung cancer. The assay was immunoSEQ multiplex PCR, and TCRdb's table has in-frame clones only and misses some. Of 90,000 to 100,000 clones detected, approximately 86% appear once; the ten largest clones hold 4.5% to 6%. The sequences come from peripheral blood, collected from a patient treated with radiotherapy plus ipilimumab. These receptors all stem from a human donor with non-small cell lung cancer that progressed on radiotherapy plus ipilimumab.

The J gene is TRBJ1-2, the V gene TRBV10-3; 8 bases are shared with TRBD1. Germline V gene lookup returns CDR1 ENHRY and CDR2 SYGVKD. This CDR3 has 14 residues. V lost 3 bases and J lost 6; bases outside the gene matches: 6. The chain's CDR3 is CAISDDRGGHGYTF. CDR3 nucleotide sequence: TGTGCCATCAGTGACGACAGGGGCGGTCATGGCTACACCTTC.

V usage is TRBV9 and J usage is TRBJ1-3; D is undetermined. V lost 4 bases and J lost 1, with 12 bases in between. Germline V gives CDR1 SGDLS, CDR2 YYNGEE. The CDR3 spans 15 residues. CDR3 protein: CASSPRGWSGNTIYF. DNA of the CDR3: TGTGCCAGCAGCCCCCGTGGTTGGTCTGGAAACACCATATATTTT.

Notes on this clone: Other DNA sequences in this specimen translate into the identical CDR3. The gene calls are TRBV18 and TRBJ2-3, with D uncertain. There are 14 residues in the CDR3. V gave up 1 base and J gave up 0 bases, with 5 bases separating them. CDR1 and CDR2 (germline): KGHSH, LQKENI. In DNA form, the CDR3 reads TGTGCCAGCTCACCACTGAGTAGCACAGATACGCAGTATTTT. It is translated as CASSPLSSTDTQYF.

The rearrangement links TRBV6-5 to TRBJ2-3; the D gene could be TRBD1 or TRBD2 (5 bases each). The CDR3 runs to 15 residues. Germline CDR1 and CDR2: MNHEY and SVGAGI. V lost 5 bases to trimming and J lost 3 bases, with 15 bases between them. The CDR3 region is CASSLRDGRTDTQYF. The CDR3 nucleotides read TGTGCCAGCAGTCTCCGGGACGGTCGGACAGATACGCAGTATTTT.

The chain couples TRBV7-9 to TRBJ2-3, with D maybe TRBD1 (6 bases). The CDR3 extends over 17 amino acids. Trimming took 5 bases from V and 2 from J, leaving 20 bases between them. Germline V lookup: CDR1 SEHNR, CDR2 FQNEAQ (reference sequence). The CDR3 is CASSPPRDRRSTDTQYF. CDR3 nucleotides: TGTGCCAGCAGCCCCCCCCGCGACAGGCGATCCACAGATACGCAGTATTTT. Using reference TRBV7-9 and TRBJ2-3 for the parts outside the CDR3, the full variable domain is DTGVSQNPRHKITKRGQNVTFRCDPISEHNRLYWYRQTLGQGPEFLTYFQNEAQLEKSRLLSDRFSAERPKGSFSTLEIQRTEQGDSAMYLCASSPPRDRRSTDTQYFGPGTRLTVL.

The J gene is TRBJ2-7, the V gene TRBV21-1; the table's D call, TRBD1, has no DNA check behind it. TRBV21-1 has pseudogene status. The length of the CDR3 is 15 residues. The CDR3 bases are TGTGCCAGCAGCAAAGGGGAGGACAGGGTCCACGAGCAGTACTTC. This sequence encodes CASSKGEDRVHEQYF.

J is TRBJ2-7 and V is TRBV20-1, with TRBD2 identical over 9 bases. After removal of 6 bases from V and 7 bases from J, the junction contained 4 bases not matched to a gene. In germline, CDR1 is DFQATT, CDR2 SNEGSKA (reference sequence). This CDR3 comprises 11 residues. CDR3 nucleotide sequence: TGCAGTGCCCCCCTAGCGGGGGAGCAGTACTTC. This sequence encodes CSAPLAGEQYF.

This clone was recorded once. The chain employs TRBV7-9 and TRBJ1-5; no firm D call. CDR1 is SEHNR and CDR2 is FQNEAQ in the germline V gene (reference sequence). V was shortened by 5 bases and J by 11 bases, with 19 bases between the two germline ends. This CDR3 is built from 14 residues. The CDR3 DNA reads TGTGCCAGCAGCGGCGGGAGGCCCCCGTCAGCCCAGCATTTT. Translating gives CASSGGRPPSAQHF.

The chain has TRBV2 and TRBJ1-2, with D unresolved. CDR3 length equals 13 residues. The germline V gene has CDR1 SNHLY and CDR2 FYNNEI. Trimming shortened V by 3 bases and J by 4 bases, and 9 bases separated the two germline ends. CDR3: CASSEVSGYGYTF. The CDR3 region has the DNA TGTGCCAGCAGTGAGGTTTCGGGCTATGGCTACACCTTC.